This entry describes one T cell receptor (beta chain). Its antigen is unknown. Qualities for individual bases were not recorded, and no much larger clone is one base off. Using the deep immunoSEQ assay, TCR CDR3 regions were amplified from genomic DNA by multiplex PCR. Extracted genomic DNA from each cell subset was spread evenly across all wells of several immunoSEQ 96-well plates, with each plate serving as a replicate. For sorted subsets, approximately 190 ng of genomic DNA, equivalent to 30,000 or so T cell genomes, went into each replicate PCR. The purified libraries were quantified using a Qubit 3.0 fluorometer, sized with a Bioanalyzer 2100, and then quantified again using the KAPA Library Quantification kit. A separate single-read 150-cycle Illumina NextSeq 550 flow cell was used to sequence each immunoSEQ 96-well plate. Per the original workflow: Because only junctional sequences without quality scores were contained in the immunoSEQ output, filtering matching that applied to full-length reads could not be performed. Sequences were annotated with PyIR, a Python wrapper for IgBLAST v1.9, and V/J genes and CDR3 were assigned using IMGT germline references. Reads were filtered out if the reads had weak V/J assignments (E-value above 1e-6), no CDR3, stop codons, out-of-frame junctions, or ambiguous translated residues. V3J clonotypes were defined as sequences sharing the same inferred V gene, J gene, and CDR3 amino acid sequence. Percentage overlap between repertoires was computed as shared unique clonotypes divided by the size of the smaller repertoire. RTK rarefaction, the Chao1 estimator, and Recon v2.1 estimates of unobserved clonotypes were used to assess repertoire richness. Generation probabilities for all TCRbeta clonotypes obtained by the gDNA method from four donors were computed using OLGA. In TCRdb, the immuneACCESS table is reduced to in-frame sequences with V and J assigned. These tables do not hold every clone; where another copy was compared, an unresolved V gene accounts for under half, and the others remain unexplained. That table is the source of V, J and clone size, and D and trimming were worked out from the DNA. The sample records around 200,000 clones, 65% to 80% of which are singletons. The leading ten clones occupy about 10% of the sample.

This sample was included in a study of shared clonotypes between healthy human individuals (dated by TCRdb to the early 2020s). For the wider study: A few men and two women, aged 18 to 49 years, made up the cohort. For each donor, CD4 naive and CD4 memory were each given three plates, CD8 naive was given two plates, and CD8 memory was given one plate. Each donor's leukapheresis produced roughly between roughly 0.94 and 9.5 billion PBMCs. To increase sequencing depth and limit assay-specific biases, TCR repertoire library preparation and sequencing were carried out by different laboratories using diverse techniques. The study deeply sequenced blood TCR repertoires of about 5 healthy adults to estimate repertoire size and the extent of clonotype sharing between individuals.

What the work shows at the level of the full study, not this receptor alone: Larger estimated clonotype richness was generally found for naive subsets than for memory subsets. Even with the large sequencing depth, rarefaction of the sorted-subset datasets indicated that sequencing was incomplete. Clonotypes shared by all four sorted-subset donors showed higher generation probabilities than non-shared clonotypes. The genetic and exposure-history diversity represented was limited by the small number of donors. Sampling was limited to blood, and TCR repertoires in tissue likely differ from TCR repertoires in blood. Pairwise subsampling led to the expectation that sequencing depth would affect the degree of clonotype sharing among donors. Sharing across a few donors was observed for 4.5% to 6.5% of naive CD4, over 3% of naive CD8, 2% to 2.5% of memory CD4, and around 0.4% of memory CD8 clonotypes.

CDR1 and CDR2, looked up from the germline V gene, are MDHEN and SYDVKM. The CDR3 has 18 amino acids, counting the end cysteine and phenylalanine. Only CDR3 DNA remains: 54 bases, in frame from the first base. Trimming removed 3 bases from V and 1 base from J; the gene matches leave 9 bases unexplained. Healthy HIV-negative adults with no recently reported acute infections or vaccinations were included as donors. Every donor was a Caucasian adult residing in Nashville, Tennessee, USA. CD4+ T cells were enriched by magnetic negative selection, after which naive cells were positively selected on CD45RA and the negative fraction was taken as the memory subset. Blood was obtained by leukapheresis, after which PBMCs were separated by Ficoll-Histopaque density gradient centrifugation and cryopreserved in liquid nitrogen vapor phase. Analytical flow cytometry was used to check the purity and quantity of each magnetically sorted T cell population. From each sorted fraction, genomic DNA was isolated and quantified by UV absorbance on a Nanodrop 2000c.

The chain employs TRBV28 and TRBJ2-3; 11 central nucleotides agree with TRBD2. The source is a young man in good health. Sequenced material: memory CD4+ T cells sorted from blood. The cell subset or site label, read with the paper, signifies: CD45RA-negative fraction. At the DNA level, the sequence is TGTGCCAGCAGTTTTCCCTTTAGCGGGAGGGCCCGCACAGATACGCAGTATTTT. Translated, it reads CASSFPFSGRARTDTQYF.